This T cell receptor (beta chain) was captured by sequencing in a study of blood T cell repertoires in COVID-19. Libraries were prepared by immunoSEQ multiplex PCR; TCRdb keeps only in-frame clonotypes and omits some of them. The sample has about 140,000 clones; 80% to 85% are singletons. Germline CDR1 and CDR2: LNHNV and YYDKDF (reference sequence). The V and J ends lost 5 bases and 0 bases respectively, with 14 bases between them. CDR3 size: 16 residues. The clonotype comes from a man aged 35-49 years with acute COVID-19. The sample taken for sequencing was PBMCs or T cells enriched from blood (not recorded which). The genes are TRBV15 and TRBJ1-5, with D maybe TRBD1 (5 bases). CDR3 coding DNA: TGTGCCACCAGCCGCCAGTGGGGCGATAGCAATCAGCCCCAGCATTTT. Encoded protein: CATSRQWGDSNQPQHF.